This T cell receptor (beta chain) was identified in a study of resident and recirculating memory T cells in vitiligo. Study-level information: Samples were epidermis from two lesional and two nonlesional sites, plus PBMCs. The samples were homogenized without cell sorting before genomic DNA extraction.

Libraries were prepared by immunoSEQ multiplex PCR; TCRdb keeps only in-frame clonotypes and omits some of them. The sample has tens of thousands of clones; roughly nine tenths are singletons. Patients' lesions had not changed for the previous 6 months. Patients who had received treatment within the previous three months were excluded. The germline V gene encodes CDR1 LGHNA and CDR2 YNFKEQ. The CDR3 consists of 14 residues. V lost 5 bases, J lost 5 bases, and 10 bases lay in between. This sequence joins TRBV4-2 and TRBJ1-6, with a weak D call TRBD1 (5 bases). The receptor was derived from a male donor with vitiligo. Sequencing input: blood. CDR3 nucleotide sequence: TGTGCCAGCAGCGTTACAGGAGATAATTCACCCCTCCACTTT. It is translated as CASSVTGDNSPLHF.